This T cell receptor (beta chain) was sequenced during a study of T-cell memory formation after mild COVID-19. Study information: Most TCR clusters belonged to a single donor.

This clonotype turned up a few times. 5'RACE primed at constant segments yielded TCR alpha and TCR beta cDNA libraries bearing sample barcodes and UMIs. MiXCR, applied by TCRdb to the 5' RACE reads, yields one record per CDR3 protein. The sample has 400,000 or so distinct CDR3 sequences; 20% to 25% are singletons. Between the trimmed V and J ends, which lost 3 bases and 0 bases, there was a span of 21 bases. Per the germline V gene, CDR1 is LGHDT and CDR2 is YNNKEL (reference sequence). This CDR3 has 20 amino acids. The chain links TRBV3-1 to TRBJ2-6; a possible D gene is TRBD2 (6 bases). The clonotype comes from an adult woman who had mild COVID-19 (a few samples of this study predate the infection). Cell type and time point are not known. Sequenced material: PBMCs or a T cell subset sorted from them (not recorded which). The CDR3 nucleotides are TGTGCCAGCAGCCAGACCAGGGAGTTGGGACTCGTCTCTGGGGCCAACGTCCTGACTTTC. As protein: CASSQTRELGLVSGANVLTF.